This is a list of T cell receptor beta chains from one sample in a study of Graves' ophthalmopathy and Graves' hyperthyroidism. TCRdb reprocessed the multiplex PCR reads with MiXCR, giving one entry per CDR3 protein. The profile shows around 1,200,000 distinct CDR3 sequences, 35% to 45% of them singletons. The specimen sequenced was peripheral blood or thyroid tissue (not recorded which). All receptors come from an adult man with Graves' hyperthyroidism. The CDR3 runs from the conserved cysteine through the conserved F or W. Each record gives: V gene, J gene, D gene, clone size, CDR3 length, CDR3 protein, CDR3 DNA. A D gene is named only where the DNA matches it firmly. The listing skips clone size in some rows; elsewhere it reads once, few, many or a size class.

>TRBV7-9|TRBJ1-1|-|many|12
CASSYRPPEAFF
TGTGCCAGCAGTTATCGCCCACCGGAAGCTTTCTTT
>TRBV14|TRBJ1-2|-|-|14
CASSQLDGLYGYTF
TGTGCCAGCAGCCAACTCGACGGTCTCTATGGCTACACCTTC
>TRBV9|TRBJ1-1|-|-|14
CASSVVEGNTEAFF
TGTGCCAGCAGCGTAGTTGAGGGTAACACTGAAGCTTTCTTT
>TRBV5-1|TRBJ2-5|TRBD2|-|15
CASSLGLAEEETQYF
TGCGCCAGCAGCTTGGGACTAGCGGAGGAAGAGACCCAGTACTTC
>TRBV7-9|TRBJ1-2|-|-|12
CASSQTSGSHAF
TGTGCCAGCAGCCAGACTAGCGGGAGTCACGCCTTC
>TRBV29-1|TRBJ2-4|-|-|13
CSVQTEAKNIQYF
TGCAGCGTCCAGACGGAAGCCAAAAACATTCAGTACTTC
>TRBV13|TRBJ1-4|-|-|14
CASGPKRTHEKLFF
TGTGCCAGCGGACCTAAACGCACCCATGAAAAACTGTTTTTT
>TRBV6-1|TRBJ2-5|TRBD1|-|13
CASIDRAPETQYF
TGTGCCAGCATCGACAGGGCCCCTGAGACCCAGTACTTC
>TRBV6-5|TRBJ1-4|-|-|16
CASSTGQGSTNEKLFF
TGTGCCAGCAGTACGGGGCAGGGGTCAACTAATGAAAAACTGTTTTTT
>TRBV30|TRBJ2-7|TRBD2|-|14
CAWSLSGNGYEQYF
TGTGCCTGGAGCCTTAGCGGGAATGGGTACGAGCAGTACTTC
>TRBV2|TRBJ1-6|-|few|14
CASSPFSLNSPLHF
TGTGCCAGCTCACCCTTCTCTCTCAATTCACCCCTCCACTTT
>TRBV25-1|TRBJ1-4|-|-|15
CASSLGDTTSEKLFF
TGTGCCAGCAGTTTGGGCGACACAACCTCTGAAAAACTGTTTTTT
>TRBV25-1|TRBJ2-5|TRBD2|-|16
CASSERASGEEETQYF
TGTGCCAGCAGTGAAAGGGCTAGCGGGGAGGAGGAGACCCAGTACTTC
>TRBV2|TRBJ2-5|TRBD1|few|16
CASSDGGQGLRETQYF
TGTGCCAGCAGTGACGGGGGACAGGGATTACGGGAGACCCAGTACTTC
>TRBV5-1|TRBJ1-1|-|many|13
CASSLLDSTEAFF
TGCGCCAGCAGCCTCTTGGACAGCACTGAAGCTTTCTTT
>TRBV4-3|TRBJ1-4|TRBD1|many|15
CASSQETRGGEKLFF
TGCGCCAGCAGCCAAGAAACCAGGGGGGGAGAAAAACTGTTTTTT
>TRBV7-8|TRBJ2-6|-|-|8
CASSAHSF
TGTGCCAGCAGCGCCCACAGTTTC
>TRBV25-1|TRBJ1-2|-|-|14
CASSARDWAGGYTF
TGTGCCAGCAGTGCTAGAGACTGGGCGGGGGGCTACACCTTC
>TRBV5-1|TRBJ2-7|TRBD1|many|13
CASSADRGREQYF
TGCGCCAGCAGCGCGGACAGGGGTCGCGAGCAGTACTTC
>TRBV20-1|TRBJ1-2|TRBD1|-|14
CSATPGQFGYGYTF
TGCAGTGCTACCCCGGGACAGTTCGGCTATGGCTACACCTTC
>TRBV6-5|TRBJ1-2|-|few|13
CASSGLGAADYTF
TGTGCCAGCAGTGGACTGGGGGCTGCTGACTACACCTTC
>TRBV9|TRBJ1-5|-|many|15
CASSVGANSNQPQHF
TGTGCCAGCAGCGTAGGAGCGAATAGCAATCAGCCCCAGCATTTT
>TRBV28|TRBJ2-5|TRBD2|few|16
CASTSLTSGSQETQYF
TGTGCCAGCACCTCCCTGACTAGCGGGAGCCAAGAGACCCAGTACTTC
>TRBV3-1|TRBJ2-5|-|few|16
CASSQVRRDSQETQYF
TGTGCCAGCAGCCAAGTAAGGCGGGACAGCCAAGAGACCCAGTACTTC
>TRBV2|TRBJ1-1|-|-|16
CASKTSGRRGATEAFF
TGTGCCAGCAAGACTAGCGGGAGGCGAGGGGCCACTGAAGCTTTCTTT
>TRBV7-2|TRBJ2-7|TRBD1|-|15
CASSRTTGDRYEQYF
TGTGCCAGCAGCCGAACGACAGGGGACCGCTACGAGCAGTACTTC
>TRBV29-1|TRBJ1-3|-|-|15
CSVELGGNYGNTIYF
TGCAGCGTTGAATTGGGGGGGAACTATGGAAACACCATATATTTT
>TRBV7-9|TRBJ2-7|-|many|12
CASSLEFGPTVF
TGTGCCAGCAGCTTAGAATTTGGCCCCACCGTCTTC
>TRBV20-1|TRBJ2-5|-|many|15
CSASSGGAPTETQYF
TGCAGTGCTAGTAGCGGCGGGGCCCCGACGGAGACCCAGTACTTC
>TRBV7-9|TRBJ1-1|TRBD1|-|15
CASSYTRGRNTEAFF
TGTGCCAGCAGCTATACCAGGGGGCGTAACACTGAAGCTTTCTTT
>TRBV6-2/TRBV6-3|TRBJ2-5|TRBD2|many|14
CASRLAGGRETQYF
TGTGCCAGCAGACTAGCGGGGGGCCGAGAGACCCAGTACTTC
>TRBV29-1|TRBJ1-1|TRBD1|many|13
CSVEGQLNTEAFF
TGCAGCGTTGAGGGACAGTTGAACACTGAAGCTTTCTTT
>TRBV7-9|TRBJ1-6|-|many|15
CASSSGARLDSPLHF
TGTGCCAGCAGCTCAGGGGCCCGACTAGACTCACCCCTCCACTTT
>TRBV10-3|TRBJ2-5|-|-|13
CAIGSRDRETQYF
TGTGCCATCGGCTCGCGGGACCGAGAGACCCAGTACTTC
>TRBV4-2|TRBJ1-1|-|-|16
CASSQVDRAMNTEAFF
TGTGCCAGCAGCCAGGTAGACAGAGCCATGAACACTGAAGCTTTCTTT
>TRBV4-2|TRBJ2-7|TRBD1|few|17
CASSQDRGQGKGYEQYF
TGTGCCAGCAGCCAAGATCGCGGACAGGGGAAAGGCTACGAGCAGTACTTC
>TRBV6-1|TRBJ1-1|TRBD1|-|14
CASTLDRADTEAFF
TGTGCCAGCACCCTGGACAGGGCGGATACTGAAGCTTTCTTT
>TRBV7-2|TRBJ1-4|TRBD1|-|19
CASSRDPRPPGQVNEKLFF
TGTGCCAGCAGCCGCGACCCGCGTCCTCCGGGACAGGTTAATGAAAAACTGTTTTTT
>TRBV6-1|TRBJ1-1|-|-|14
CASLVPRVNTEAFF
TGTGCCAGCTTGGTTCCCAGGGTGAACACTGAAGCTTTCTTT
>TRBV11-2|TRBJ1-4|-|few|16
CASSLGTGHTNEKLFF
TGTGCCAGCAGCTTAGGAACGGGACACACTAATGAAAAACTGTTTTTT
>TRBV20-1|TRBJ1-1|-|few|13
CSATPTSWTEAFF
TGCAGTGCTACCCCGACGAGCTGGACTGAAGCTTTCTTT
>TRBV9|TRBJ1-6|-|many|14
CASSVGGGNSPLHF
TGTGCCAGCAGCGTAGGGGGGGGTAATTCACCCCTCCACTTT
>TRBV12-3/TRBV12-4|TRBJ2-5|-|-|14
CASSRRTDQETQYF
TGTGCCAGCAGTCGACGGACGGACCAAGAGACCCAGTACTTC
>TRBV20-1|TRBJ1-6|TRBD1|-|18
CSARNQGAGRVPRSPLHF
TGCAGTGCTAGGAACCAGGGGGCTGGTCGTGTTCCGCGGTCACCCCTCCACTTT
>TRBV6-5|TRBJ1-5|TRBD1|many|14
CASSGLDRDQPQHF
TGTGCCAGCAGTGGACTTGACAGGGATCAGCCCCAGCATTTT
>TRBV29-1|TRBJ2-5|-|many|15
CSAGTYSTYLETQYF
TGCAGCGCAGGGACATATAGTACCTATCTTGAGACCCAGTACTTC
>TRBV20-1|TRBJ2-3|-|few|15
CSARGSLIDADTQYF
TGCAGTGCTAGAGGGTCGTTAATTGACGCAGATACGCAGTATTTT
>TRBV7-2|TRBJ1-1|-|-|15
CASSPDFGRNTEAFF
TGTGCCAGCAGCCCAGATTTTGGCAGGAACACTGAAGCTTTCTTT
>TRBV20-1|TRBJ1-4|-|few|14
CSASDGATNEKLFF
TGCAGTGCTTCAGACGGTGCAACTAATGAAAAACTGTTTTTT
>TRBV20-1|TRBJ1-5|-|-|13
CSAQRGSDQPQHF
TGCAGTGCTCAACGGGGTTCAGATCAGCCCCAGCATTTT
>TRBV20-1|TRBJ2-7|-|few|10
CSEGPLVQNF
TGCAGTGAGGGACCGCTTGTGCAGAACTTC
>TRBV29-1|TRBJ1-1|-|few|14
CSVEGRLSNTEAFF
TGCAGCGTTGAAGGACGCCTGAGCAACACTGAAGCTTTCTTT
>TRBV10-2|TRBJ1-2|TRBD1|-|17
CASSDPWDSETGCGYTF
TGCGCCAGCAGTGACCCTTGGGACAGCGAGACGGGTTGTGGCTACACCTTC